The next 15 T cell receptor beta chains were all read from a single sample in a study of Graves' ophthalmopathy and Graves' hyperthyroidism. For repertoire sequencing, the TCR beta CDR3 regions were amplified from RNA transcripts. Second-round multiplex PCR followed a first-round RT-PCR using HTBI primers. TCRdb passed the multiplex PCR reads through MiXCR, listing each CDR3 protein once. The table lists hundreds of thousands of distinct CDR3 sequences, over 13% of them singletons, with about a tenth in the top ten. The source material was blood. These receptor sequences come from a woman aged 30 to 39 with Graves' ophthalmopathy.

In its sample, this clonotype was seen many times. This chain connects TRBV24-1 to TRBJ2-5; TRBD1 matches at 7 bases. V shed 4 bases and J 5 bases; nucleotides not matched to a gene: 9. The germline CDR1 and CDR2 sequences are KGHDR and SFDVKD. This CDR3 contains 15 residues. CDR3: CATSDLSTGMETQYF. The CDR3 nucleotides are TGTGCCACCAGTGACCTATCGACAGGGATGGAGACCCAGTACTTC.

CDR3 amino acids: CASSYYSEGTQYF. CDR3 nucleotides: TGTGCCAGCAGTTACTACAGCGAGGGGACTCAGTACTTC. This sequence joins TRBV6-5 and TRBJ2-4, with D perhaps given as TRBD1 or TRBD2 (5 bases each). Trimming removed 1 base at V and 12 bases at J, with 13 bases between. CDR3 length: 13 amino acids. Germline-derived CDR1 and CDR2 are MNHEY and SVGAGI.

This clonotype was counted ten times or more. The V and J genes are TRBV28 and TRBJ1-2; tentative D call: TRBD1 (6 bases). The CDR3 length is 16 residues. The V end lost 6 bases, the J end lost 8 bases, and 25 bases lay between the germline ends. From germline, CDR1 is MDHEN and CDR2 SYDVKM. The CDR3 loop reads CASSLDTVGDKEGYTF. For the CDR3, the DNA is TGTGCCAGCAGCCTGGATACTGTCGGGGACAAGGAAGGCTACACCTTC.

This clonotype was observed many times. The CDR3 sequence is CAIGDRVQETQYF. For the CDR3, the DNA is TGTGCCATCGGGGACAGGGTACAAGAGACCCAGTACTTC. V usage is TRBV28 and J usage is TRBJ2-5, with 9 bases lining up with TRBD1. Germline CDR1 and CDR2: MDHEN and SYDVKM. After removal of 10 bases from V and 2 bases from J, the junction contained 5 bases not matched to a gene. CDR3 length: 13 residues.

This clonotype was recorded at least ten times. The rearrangement links TRBV6-1 to TRBJ2-5; D unresolved. V lost 4 bases to trimming and J lost 4 bases, with 7 bases between them. Germline CDR1 reads MNHNS; CDR2 reads SASEGT. The CDR3 runs 12 residues. CDR3 amino acids: CASSGPRETQYF. Written as DNA, the CDR3 is TGTGCCAGCAGTGGCCCTCGAGAGACCCAGTACTTC.

This clonotype was counted many times. V is TRBV11-2 and J is TRBJ2-7; unclear D gene. V was trimmed by 5 bases and J by 4 bases, leaving 15 bases between them. The CDR3 loop spans 14 amino acids. Germline V lookup: CDR1 SGHAT, CDR2 FQNNGV. The CDR3 loop is CASSLQRFGYEQYF. The CDR3 region has the DNA TGTGCCAGCAGCCTACAACGGTTCGGATACGAGCAGTACTTC.

This clonotype was picked up many times. The chain employs TRBV14 and TRBJ1-1; 8 bases fit TRBD1. The ends lost 4 bases at V and 9 bases at J; junction bases unmatched: 4. CDR3 length: 12 residues. Germline V gene lookup returns CDR1 SGHDN and CDR2 FVKESK. Written as DNA, the CDR3 is TGTGCCAGCAGCCGGGACAGGTTTAAAGCTTTCTTT. This gives the protein CASSRDRFKAFF. The variable domain in full, with the rest retrieved from reference TRBV14 and TRBJ1-1, is EAGVTQFPSHSVIEKGQTVTLRCDPISGHDNLYWYRRVMGKEIKFLLHFVKESKQDESGMPNNRFLAERTGGTYSTLKVQPAELEDSGVYFCASSRDRFKAFFGQGTRLTVV.

This clonotype was seen ten or more times. This chain links TRBV20-1 with TRBJ1-1; D is perhaps TRBD1 (5 bases). This CDR3 comprises 14 residues. Germline V gives CDR1 DFQATT, CDR2 SNEGSKA (reference sequence). The CDR3 sequence is CTSPGDGEGTEAFF. In DNA form, the CDR3 reads TGCACTTCGCCGGGGGACGGTGAAGGAACTGAAGCTTTCTTT.

This clonotype was counted ten times or more. The rearrangement uses TRBV29-1 and TRBJ1-2; TRBD1 is a possible D gene (6 bases). The CDR3 sequence is 11 residues long. Trimming cost V 7 bases and J 8 bases, with 14 bases left between them. Germline CDR1 reads SQVTM; CDR2 reads ANQGSEA. The CDR3 coding sequence is TGCAGCGCCAAGACAGGAGGCGGCTACACCTTC. It translates to CSAKTGGGYTF.

There are many counts of this clonotype. This chain uses TRBV19 with TRBJ1-2; D is unresolved. CDR3 length equals 15 residues. Trimming cost V 2 bases and J 8 bases, with 18 bases left between them. Germline V lookup: CDR1 LNHDA, CDR2 SQIVND (reference sequence). The CDR3 nucleotides read TGTGCCAGTAGTATAATGCCGGGAGGGAGTGGCGGCTACACCTTC. Protein product: CASSIMPGGSGGYTF.

Ten or more counts support this clonotype. The chain links TRBV28 to TRBJ1-1, with D possibly TRBD1 on 6 matching bases. The ends were cut back, 3 bases at V and 8 bases at J, with 16 bases in the middle. Looked up from germline, CDR1 is MDHEN and CDR2 is SYDVKM. The CDR3 spans 14 residues. The DNA of the CDR3 is TGTGCCAGCAGTTTGGGTGTGTGGGACATCGAAGCTTTCTTT. Amino acids: CASSLGVWDIEAFF.

This clonotype was seen at least ten times. The V and J genes are TRBV6-5 and TRBJ1-1, with D tentatively TRBD1 (6 bases). With 2 bases removed from V and 5 bases from J, the gap between germline ends came to 12 bases. Per the germline V gene, CDR1 is MNHEY and CDR2 is SVGAGI. The CDR3 sequence is 14 residues long. The CDR3 loop is CASSYAGVGTEAFF. The CDR3 coding sequence is TGTGCCAGCAGTTACGCAGGGGTGGGGACTGAAGCTTTCTTT.

This clonotype appeared many times. The chain has TRBV7-8 and TRBJ1-1; D is ambiguous. Germline CDR1 is SGHVS and CDR2 is FQNEAQ. Trimming shortened V by 4 bases and J by 6 bases, and 9 bases separated the two germline ends. The CDR3 covers 12 residues. CDR3 nucleotide sequence: TGTGCCAGCAGCTCTAAAGGGCCTGAAGCTTTCTTT. Encoded protein: CASSSKGPEAFF.

This chain connects TRBV20-1 to TRBJ2-7; the D is unclear. V was pared by 3 bases and J by 2 bases, with 11 bases between. In germline, CDR1 is DFQATT, CDR2 SNEGSKA (reference sequence). CDR3 length: 13 residues. The CDR3 DNA sequence: TGCAGTGCTAGGGTTTCAGTTACCTACGAGCAGTACTTC. It translates to CSARVSVTYEQYF.

This clonotype was found many times. The chain uses TRBV12-3 or TRBV12-4 and TRBJ2-2, with D possibly matching TRBD1 (6 bases). The CDR3 has 16 amino acids. Trimming cost V 8 bases and J 3 bases, with 19 bases left between them. Written as DNA, the CDR3 is TGTGCCAGCGGCCTCGCTGGGGGCGGGTACACCGGGGAGCTGTTTTTT. Amino acids: CASGLAGGGYTGELFF.